These 25 T cell receptor beta chains came from one sample sequenced in a study of blood T cells in healthy people across ages. Sample-barcoded 5' priming and a J-beta primer mix drove a second PCR of roughly 7 to 11 cycles. TCRdb fed the 5' RACE reads into MiXCR, producing one record per CDR3 protein. The sample shows some 290,000 distinct CDR3 sequences, around 30% of them seen only once. Sequenced sample: blood. These TCRs come from a woman in her seventies in good health.

The chain recombines TRBV9 with TRBJ2-1; a possible D gene is TRBD1 (5 bases). Trimming pared 0 bases from V and 1 base from J, leaving 20 bases between. Germline CDR1 reads SGDLS; CDR2 reads YYNGEE. The CDR3 is 19 amino acids. The CDR3 here is CASSVAGYLETASYNEQFF. The DNA for the CDR3 is TGTGCCAGCAGCGTAGCGGGTTACTTGGAGACAGCTTCCTACAATGAGCAGTTCTTC. Variable domain in full (rest from reference TRBV9 and TRBJ2-1): DSGVTQTPKHLITATGQRVTLRCSPRSGDLSVYWYQQSLDQGLQFLIQYYNGEERAKGNILERFSAQQFPDLHSELNLSSLELGDSALYFCASSVAGYLETASYNEQFFGPGTRLTVL.

This clonotype was recorded a few times. The V gene is TRBV7-6, the J gene TRBJ2-5; TRBD1 might be the D (6 bases). The DNA matches TRBJ2-7 better at its end, which makes the J call doubtful. The CDR3 is 14 amino acids. Germline values: CDR1 SGHVS, CDR2 FNYEAQ. CDR3 sequence (DNA): TGTGCCAGCAGCTTAGTCCAGGGGCTCTCCGAGCAGTACTTC. It encodes CASSLVQGLSEQYF.

Remarks on this clonotype: Its ends do not fully match the called genes, so a read error is possible. The CDR3 protein is CSAQGGAVGEKLLF. The DNA of the CDR3 is TGCAGTGCTCAAGGGGGGGCTGTGGGTGAAAAACTGCTTTTT. The chain carries TRBV20-1 and TRBJ1-4, with D possibly matching TRBD1 (6 bases). The CDR3 loop spans 14 amino acids. The V gene's germline CDR1 is DFQATT and CDR2 SNEGSKA (reference sequence).

A few counts support this clonotype. This chain joins TRBV7-9 and TRBJ2-1, with D uncertain. The CDR3 covers 15 residues. Germline lookup yields CDR1 SEHNR and CDR2 FQNEAQ (reference sequence). With 1 base removed from V and 10 bases from J, the gap between germline ends came to 17 bases. The CDR3 here is CASSLGYADGREQFF. The CDR3 bases are TGTGCCAGCAGCTTAGGGTATGCCGACGGACGGGAGCAGTTCTTC.

There are a few counts of this clonotype. The chain uses TRBV28 and TRBJ2-7; 9 bases fit TRBD1. This CDR3 is 17 amino acids long. Germline CDR1 and CDR2: MDHEN and SYDVKM. V lost 5 bases to trimming and J lost 0 bases; unmatched junction nucleotides: 11. Written as DNA, the CDR3 is TGTGCCAGCAGTCCTCGCGCCGGGACAGGGAGCTCCTACGAGCAGTACTTC. It encodes CASSPRAGTGSSYEQYF.

The CDR3 region is CASSPSAGVSYGYTF. DNA of the CDR3: TGTGCCAGCAGCCCCTCGGCGGGGGTAAGCTATGGCTACACCTTC. The chain couples TRBV3-1 to TRBJ1-2; TRBD1 is a possible D gene (5 bases). Per germline, CDR1 LGHDT and CDR2 YNNKEL (reference sequence). V shed 4 bases and J shed 4 bases, with 16 bases lying between them. The CDR3 totals 15 residues.

This sequence joins TRBV10-2 and TRBJ1-2; no clear D gene. V was trimmed by 0 bases and J by 0 bases, leaving 11 bases between them. Germline V gene lookup returns CDR1 WSHSY and CDR2 SAAADI. The CDR3 contains 16 residues. CDR3 DNA sequence: TGCGCCAGCAGTGAGTCGAGGGCAGCTGCTAACTATGGCTACACCTTC. Translating it yields CASSESRAAANYGYTF.

J is TRBJ2-5 and V is TRBV12-3 or TRBV12-4, with TRBD2 matching over 7 bases. The closer fit of TRBJ2-1 to the DNA end suggests the J call may be wrong. The CDR3 has 14 residues. The CDR3 sequence is CASTLSVGGNEQFF. For the CDR3, the DNA is TGTGCCAGCACCTTATCAGTGGGGGGGAATGAGCAGTTCTTC.

This clonotype was detected only a few times. This chain joins TRBV3-1 and TRBJ2-7, with 13 positions matching TRBD2. TRBJ2-5 matches the DNA end more closely, so the J call is doubtful. The V gene's germline CDR1 is LGHDT and CDR2 YNNKEL (reference sequence). This CDR3 has 16 amino acids. CDR3 DNA: TGTGCCAGCAGGGCTCGACTAGCGGGAGGACAAGAGACCCAGTACTTC. This encodes CASRARLAGGQETQYF.

This clonotype was found many times. The chain is built from TRBV19 and TRBJ2-4; 10 bases match TRBD1. CDR1 is LNHDA and CDR2 is SQIVND in the germline V gene (reference sequence). The CDR3 length is 14 residues. Losses at the gene ends were 3 bases for V and 5 bases for J; bases not matched to a gene: 1. CDR3 in amino acids: CASSIGTGENIQYF. As DNA, the CDR3 is TGTGCCAGTAGTATTGGGACAGGGGAAAACATTCAGTACTTC.

The chain joins TRBV3-1 to TRBJ2-7; a possible D gene is TRBD1 (6 bases). In germline, CDR1 is LGHDT, CDR2 YNNKEL (reference sequence). Trimming removed 3 bases from V and 5 bases from J, with 14 bases in between. This CDR3 contains 14 residues. As DNA, the CDR3 is TGTGCCAGCAGCCACACCCCGGGGACAAACGAGCAGTACTTC. Protein: CASSHTPGTNEQYF.

This clonotype was detected once. The V and J genes are TRBV20-1 and TRBJ2-5; tentative D call: TRBD2 (6 bases). The CDR3 is 14 residues long. Germline-derived CDR1 and CDR2 are DFQATT and SNEGSKA (reference sequence). The germline V and J ends were trimmed by 3 bases and 2 bases, with 13 bases remaining between them. The CDR3 sequence is CSASLDGRQETQYF. CDR3 nucleotides: TGCAGTGCTAGTTTGGACGGGAGACAAGAGACCCAGTACTTC.

The table lists this clonotype with a few counts. J is TRBJ2-4 and V is TRBV3-1; 7 nucleotides line up with TRBD1. The CDR3 covers 17 residues. Trimming removed 6 bases from V and 4 bases from J; junction bases left unmatched: 15. Germline V lookup: CDR1 LGHDT, CDR2 YNNKEL (reference sequence). The CDR3 DNA reads as TGTGCCAGCAGGCAGTCCGACCAGGGGGTGAGAAAAAACATTCAGTACTTC. Translated, it gives CASRQSDQGVRKNIQYF.

This clonotype has more than one count but fewer than ten. The chain couples TRBV28 to TRBJ2-2; no clear D gene. Between the trimmed V and J ends, which lost 3 bases and 2 bases, there was a span of 7 bases. This CDR3 region has 14 residues. From germline, CDR1 is MDHEN and CDR2 SYDVKM. CDR3 sequence reads: CASSFFTNTGELFF. The CDR3 DNA is TGTGCCAGCAGTTTTTTTACTAACACCGGGGAGCTGTTTTTT.

This clonotype was observed a handful of times. One junction end does not reproduce the germline sequence, and a read error may be involved. The V gene is TRBV29-1, the J gene TRBJ2-5; 9 bases are shared with TRBD2. This CDR3 has 12 amino acids. Germline lookup yields CDR1 SQVTM and CDR2 ANQGSEA. The CDR3 here is CSVISGSETRYF. The CDR3 DNA is TGCAGCGTGATTAGCGGGAGTGAGACCCGGTACTTC.

There are many counts of this clonotype. J is TRBJ2-3 and V is TRBV27; 9 nucleotides agree with TRBD2. The junction had 14 bases not matched to a gene; V was cut back by 3 bases and J by 4 bases. The CDR3 runs 18 residues. CDR1 MNHEY and CDR2 SMNVEV come from the germline V gene (reference sequence). CDR3 DNA: TGTGCCAGCAGTTTGGCCCACTCAGCGGGAGGACGGGCAGATACGCAGTATTTT. Translated: CASSLAHSAGGRADTQYF.

This clonotype has more than one count but fewer than ten. The gene calls are TRBV12-3 or TRBV12-4 and TRBJ2-6; D is perhaps TRBD1 (6 bases). This CDR3 has 16 amino acids. Trimming left V 3 bases short and J 2 bases short, with 11 bases between. The CDR3 DNA sequence: TGTGCCAGCAGTTTCGGACAGACCACTGGGGCCAACGTCCTGACTTTC. It encodes CASSFGQTTGANVLTF.

This clonotype occurred a few times. The chain joins TRBV5-6 to TRBJ1-4, with D tentatively TRBD1 (6 bases). Germline CDR1 is SGHDT and CDR2 is YYEEEE. The CDR3 covers 15 residues. The V and J ends lost 3 bases and 7 bases respectively, with 16 bases between them. CDR3 residues: CASSSTGGGPEKLFF. DNA of the CDR3: TGTGCCAGCAGCTCGACAGGTGGCGGTCCTGAAAAACTGTTTTTT.

Points on this clonotype: One end of the junction is discordant with germline, which a read error may explain. V usage is TRBV29-1 and J usage is TRBJ2-1; the D gene is possibly TRBD1 (6 bases). The CDR3 contains 13 residues. Germline lookup yields CDR1 SQVTM and CDR2 ANQGSEA. The CDR3 reads CSVETDRNNERFF. In DNA, the CDR3 is TGCAGCGTTGAAACGGACAGAAACAATGAGCGGTTCTTC.

This clonotype was picked up a small number of times. This chain links TRBV7-2 with TRBJ2-5; D is undetermined. This CDR3 region has 13 residues. CDR1 and CDR2 (germline): SGHTA, FQGNSA. The V and J ends lost 1 base and 7 bases respectively, with 10 bases between them. The CDR3 region is CASSLDKGGTQYF. CDR3 sequence (DNA): TGTGCCAGCAGCTTAGACAAGGGTGGGACCCAGTACTTC.

Only a few counts were recorded for this clonotype. The V call is TRBV2, the J call TRBJ2-1; 11 nucleotides agree with TRBD2. The germline V gene has CDR1 SNHLY and CDR2 FYNNEI. Unmatched junction bases numbered 7, after V lost 8 bases and J lost 10 bases. The CDR3 totals 13 residues. CDR3 residues: CASRLAGKGEQFF. The DNA of the CDR3 is TGTGCCAGCCGACTAGCGGGAAAGGGCGAGCAGTTCTTC. The variable domain in full, completed from reference TRBV2 and TRBJ2-1, reads EPEVTQTPSHQVTQMGQEVILRCVPISNHLYFYWYRQILGQKVEFLVSFYNNEISEKSEIFDDQFSVERPDGSNFTLKIRSTKLEDSAMYFCASRLAGKGEQFFGPGTRLTVL.

This clonotype was detected only once. V gene TRBV28 combines with J gene TRBJ1-6; D uncertain. Trimming left V 6 bases short and J 8 bases short, with 14 bases between. The CDR3 is 14 residues long. The germline CDR1 and CDR2 sequences are MDHEN and SYDVKM. The CDR3 DNA sequence: TGTGCCAGCAGAGATACCGGGAACTATTCACCCCTCCACTTT. It translates to CASRDTGNYSPLHF.

This clonotype was observed a few times. The chain couples TRBV5-1 to TRBJ1-5; D call uncertain. The V gene lost 2 bases and the J gene lost 1 base, with 10 bases spanning the gap. In germline, CDR1 is SGHRS, CDR2 YFSETQ. The CDR3 consists of 15 residues. In nucleotides, the CDR3 is TGCGCCAGCAGCTTCGAGGGCAGCAGCAATCAGCCCCAGCATTTT. Protein: CASSFEGSSNQPQHF. Supplemented by reference TRBV5-1 and TRBJ1-5, the full variable domain reads KAGVTQTPRYLIKTRGQQVTLSCSPISGHRSVSWYQQTPGQGLQFLFEYFSETQRNKGNFPGRFSGRQFSNSRSEMNVSTLELGDSALYLCASSFEGSSNQPQHFGDGTRLSIL.

This clonotype was detected only a few times. This chain links TRBV7-2 with TRBJ2-5; 9 bases agree with TRBD2. V was pared by 4 bases and J by 11 bases, with 14 bases of the junction left unmatched. The CDR3 is made up of 15 amino acids. The germline gives CDR1 SGHTA, CDR2 FQGNSA. CDR3 nucleotide sequence: TGTGCCAGCAGCTCTGGGCTAGCGGGAAGGATGGAGCAGTACTTC. Its translation: CASSSGLAGRMEQYF.

V gene TRBV5-1 combines with J gene TRBJ2-3; TRBD2 aligns across 7 bases. The V gene end was trimmed by 2 bases and the J gene end by 5 bases; junction bases not matched to a gene: 8. CDR3 size: 15 residues. Germline V gives CDR1 SGHRS, CDR2 YFSETQ. CDR3 amino acids: CASSFSRGGGDTQYF. The CDR3 region has the DNA TGCGCCAGCAGCTTTAGTCGCGGGGGTGGAGATACGCAGTATTTT.